The 12 T cell receptor beta chains below were found in one sample sequenced in a study of blood T cell repertoires in COVID-19. Here immunoSEQ multiplex PCR was the method, and the copy in TCRdb shows in-frame clones only, minus some. The sample lists under 350,000 clones, 85% occurring once. The sequencing input was peripheral blood. The receptors here all came from a human donor in a cohort sampled during active COVID-19.

This rearrangement joins TRBV6-2 or TRBV6-3 to TRBJ2-2; 10 nucleotides align to TRBD1. Germline lookup yields CDR1 MNHEY and CDR2 SVGEGT. V gave up 6 bases and J gave up 6 bases; unmatched junction bases: 4. CDR3 size: 14 residues. The CDR3 protein is CASSPGTGAGELFF. The CDR3 nucleotides read TGTGCCAGCAGCCCCGGGACAGGGGCCGGGGAGCTGTTTTTT.

The genes are TRBV6-5 and TRBJ1-2; D is unresolved. Trimming shortened V by 7 bases and J by 5 bases, and 14 bases separated the two germline ends. The CDR3 totals 13 residues. Germline-derived CDR1 and CDR2 are MNHEY and SVGAGI. The CDR3 DNA sequence: TGTGCCAGCATCGAAAGTGGAGGGTATGGCTACACCTTC. This codes for CASIESGGYGYTF.

The gene calls are TRBV18 and TRBJ1-4; 9 bases map to TRBD1. Looked up from germline, CDR1 is KGHSH and CDR2 is LQKENI. This CDR3 is built from 14 residues. V dropped 3 bases and J dropped 13; count of bases not matched to a gene: 9. Here the CDR3 DNA reads TGTGCCAGCTCACCCGCACAGGGGGCGCCGGGACTGTTTTTT. This encodes CASSPAQGAPGLFF.

In this sample, this clone turned up once. V gene TRBV4-3 combines with J gene TRBJ2-1, with TRBD1 matching 8 bases. Per germline, CDR1 LGHNA and CDR2 YSLEER. Germline trimming cut 3 bases from V and 7 bases from J; bases unmatched to any gene: 14. CDR3 length: 17 residues. This chain's CDR3 is CASSQRVRDRTGNEQFF. CDR3 nucleotides: TGCGCCAGCAGCCAGAGAGTCCGGGACAGGACCGGGAATGAGCAGTTCTTC.

A note on this clone: This same CDR3 is encoded by further DNA sequences in the sample. V is TRBV9 and J is TRBJ2-1; 7 nucleotides agree with TRBD2. This CDR3 is built from 15 residues. Germline values: CDR1 SGDLS, CDR2 YYNGEE. V shed 0 bases and J 2 bases; nucleotides not matched to a gene: 2. The CDR3: CASSVVGGPYNEQFF. The CDR3 DNA sequence: TGTGCCAGCAGCGTAGTGGGAGGGCCCTACAATGAGCAGTTCTTC.

The genes are TRBV5-8 and TRBJ2-7; TRBD1 matches 9 bases. Looked up from germline, CDR1 is SGHTS and CDR2 is YDEGEE. With V trimmed by 1 base and J by 2 bases, 1 base remained unmatched. The CDR3 contains 14 residues. CDR3 loop: CASSLRQGAYEQYF. DNA of the CDR3: TGTGCCAGCAGCTTGAGACAGGGGGCCTACGAGCAGTACTTC.

V usage is TRBV9 and J usage is TRBJ2-1, with TRBD2 matching over 10 bases. This CDR3 has 15 residues. V trimming: 2 bases; J trimming: 9 bases; junction bases outside the gene matches: 8. Per germline, CDR1 SGDLS and CDR2 YYNGEE. CDR3 sequence: CASSVRAGGLGEQFF. The CDR3 DNA reads as TGTGCCAGCAGCGTTAGAGCGGGAGGGCTGGGTGAGCAGTTCTTC.

This rearrangement joins TRBV5-5 to TRBJ1-3, with D possibly matching TRBD1 (6 bases). The V end was cut by 4 bases, the J end by 5 bases, with 10 bases between. The CDR3 length is 13 residues. CDR1 and CDR2 from the germline V gene are SGHKS and YYEKEE (reference sequence). This CDR3 is CASSLDSRNTIYF. The CDR3, as DNA: TGTGCCAGCAGCCTGGACAGCCGAAACACCATATATTTT.

The gene calls are TRBV29-1 and TRBJ1-4; D is undetermined. Germline V gene lookup returns CDR1 SQVTM and CDR2 ANQGSEA. This CDR3 has 13 amino acids. Trimming removed 4 bases from V and 8 bases from J, with 14 bases in between. The CDR3: CSVGSSDGEKLFF. The CDR3 DNA follows: TGCAGCGTTGGGAGCTCCGATGGGGAAAAACTGTTTTTT.

The V and J genes are TRBV6-6 and TRBJ1-5; D may be TRBD1 (5 bases). This CDR3 is built from 15 residues. Germline lookup yields CDR1 MNHNY and CDR2 SVGAGI (reference sequence). V dropped 6 bases and J dropped 4 bases, with 16 bases sitting between them. The CDR3, as DNA: TGTGCCAGCAGAAACTATCAGGGTGATAATCAGCCCCAGCATTTT. As protein: CASRNYQGDNQPQHF.

The CDR3, as DNA: TGTGCCAGTAGTATATTTGAGGGGAACACTGAAGCTTTCTTT. Its translation: CASSIFEGNTEAFF. This rearrangement joins TRBV19 to TRBJ1-1; D not resolved. The CDR3 runs 14 residues. V was trimmed by 2 bases and J by 1 base, leaving 8 bases between them. Per germline, CDR1 LNHDA and CDR2 SQIVND (reference sequence).

The CDR3 DNA sequence: TGTGCCTGGAGTGGGGGGGGACAGACCCAGTACTTC. Encoded protein: CAWSGGGQTQYF. The chain employs TRBV30 and TRBJ2-5; 7 nucleotides match TRBD2. V gave up 1 base and J gave up 6 bases; unmatched junction bases: 2. The length of the CDR3 is 12 residues. In germline, CDR1 is GTSNPN, CDR2 SVGIG (reference sequence).